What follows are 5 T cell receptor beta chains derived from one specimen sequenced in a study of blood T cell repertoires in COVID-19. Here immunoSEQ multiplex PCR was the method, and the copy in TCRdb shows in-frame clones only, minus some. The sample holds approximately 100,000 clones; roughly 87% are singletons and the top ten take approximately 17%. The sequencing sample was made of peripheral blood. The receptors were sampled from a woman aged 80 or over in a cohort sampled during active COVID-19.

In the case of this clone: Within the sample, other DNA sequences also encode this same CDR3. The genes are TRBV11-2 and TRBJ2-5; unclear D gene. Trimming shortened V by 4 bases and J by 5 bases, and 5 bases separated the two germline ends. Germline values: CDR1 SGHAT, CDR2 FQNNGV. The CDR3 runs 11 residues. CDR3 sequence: CASSSQETQYF. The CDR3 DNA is TGTGCCAGCAGCTCTCAGGAGACCCAGTACTTC.

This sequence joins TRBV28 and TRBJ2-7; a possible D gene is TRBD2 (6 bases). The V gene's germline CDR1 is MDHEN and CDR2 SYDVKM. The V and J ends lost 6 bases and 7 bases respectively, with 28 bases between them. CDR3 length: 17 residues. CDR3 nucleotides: TGTGCCAGCAGCTCCGGCGGGGCGGAACGAAGGATGGGGGAGCAGTACTTC. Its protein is CASSSGGAERRMGEQYF.

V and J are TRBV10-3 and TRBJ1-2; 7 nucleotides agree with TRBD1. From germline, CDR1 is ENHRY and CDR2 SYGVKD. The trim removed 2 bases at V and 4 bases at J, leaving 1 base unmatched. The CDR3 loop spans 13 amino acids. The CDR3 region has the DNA TGTGCCATCAGTGAGGGACAGGCCTATGGCTACACCTTC. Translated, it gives CAISEGQAYGYTF.

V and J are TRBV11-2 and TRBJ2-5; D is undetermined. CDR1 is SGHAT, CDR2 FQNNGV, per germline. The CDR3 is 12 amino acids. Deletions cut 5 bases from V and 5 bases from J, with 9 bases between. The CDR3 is CASSLSLETQYF. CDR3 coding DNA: TGTGCCAGCAGCCTAAGCTTGGAGACCCAGTACTTC.

The CDR3 DNA follows: TGTGCCAGCAGTGAACAGGGGGCCCAAGAGACCCAGTACTTC. Translation gives CASSEQGAQETQYF. The V gene is TRBV9, the J gene TRBJ2-5; 9 positions match TRBD1. CDR1 is SGDLS, CDR2 YYNGEE, per germline. The CDR3 length is 14 residues. The V and J ends lost 5 bases and 1 base, in that order; junction bases with no gene match: 3.